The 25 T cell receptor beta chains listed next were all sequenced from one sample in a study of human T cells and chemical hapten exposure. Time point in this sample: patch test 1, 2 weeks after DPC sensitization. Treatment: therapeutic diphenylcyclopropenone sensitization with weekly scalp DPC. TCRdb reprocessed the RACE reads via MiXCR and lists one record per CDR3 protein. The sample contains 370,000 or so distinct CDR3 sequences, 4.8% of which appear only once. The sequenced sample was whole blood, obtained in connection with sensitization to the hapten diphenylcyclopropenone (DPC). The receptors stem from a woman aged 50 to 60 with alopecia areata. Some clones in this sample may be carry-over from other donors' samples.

The CDR3 loop is CASRPGEGYNEQFF. CDR3 sequence (DNA): TGTGCCAGCCGACCCGGCGAAGGTTACAATGAGCAGTTCTTC. The chain joins TRBV27 to TRBJ2-1; D gene ambiguous. V dropped 8 bases and J dropped 4 bases, with 15 bases sitting between them. Per the germline V gene, CDR1 is MNHEY and CDR2 is SMNVEV (reference sequence). The CDR3 covers 14 residues.

CDR3 bases: TGTGCCACGTCGGGGGACAGATCGAACACCGGGGAGCTGTTTTTT. This codes for CATSGDRSNTGELFF. J is TRBJ2-2 and V is TRBV7-6; possibly TRBD1 for D (7 bases). V dropped 10 bases and J dropped 0 bases, with 15 bases sitting between them. CDR1 and CDR2 (germline): SGHVS, FNYEAQ. The CDR3 is 15 amino acids.

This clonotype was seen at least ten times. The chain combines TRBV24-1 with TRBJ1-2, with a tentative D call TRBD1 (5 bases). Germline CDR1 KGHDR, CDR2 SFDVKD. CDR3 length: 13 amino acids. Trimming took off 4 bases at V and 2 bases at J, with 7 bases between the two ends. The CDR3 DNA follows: TGTGCCACCAGTGAAGGACACAACTATGGCTACACCTTC. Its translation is CATSEGHNYGYTF.

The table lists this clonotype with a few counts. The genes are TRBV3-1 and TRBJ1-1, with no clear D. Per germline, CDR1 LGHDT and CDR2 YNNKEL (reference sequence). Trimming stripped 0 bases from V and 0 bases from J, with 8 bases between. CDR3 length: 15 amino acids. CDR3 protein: CASSQDFGLNTEAFF. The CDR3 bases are TGTGCCAGCAGCCAAGATTTCGGGTTGAACACTGAAGCTTTCTTT. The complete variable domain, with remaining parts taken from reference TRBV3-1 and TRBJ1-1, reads DTAVSQTPKYLVTQMGNDKSIKCEQNLGHDTMYWYKQDSKKFLKIMFSYNNKELIINETVPNRFSPKSPDKAHLNLHINSLELGDSAVYFCASSQDFGLNTEAFFGQGTRLTVV.

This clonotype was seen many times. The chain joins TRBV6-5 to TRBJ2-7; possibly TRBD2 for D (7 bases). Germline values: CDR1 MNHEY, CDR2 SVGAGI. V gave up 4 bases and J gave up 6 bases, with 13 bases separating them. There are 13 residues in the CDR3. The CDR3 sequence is CASSSSGGPEQYF. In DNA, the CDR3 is TGTGCCAGCAGTTCCTCCGGGGGGCCCGAGCAGTACTTC.

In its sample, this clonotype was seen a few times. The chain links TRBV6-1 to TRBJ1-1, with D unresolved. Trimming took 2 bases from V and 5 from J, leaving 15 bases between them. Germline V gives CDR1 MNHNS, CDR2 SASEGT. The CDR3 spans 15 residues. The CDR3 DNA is TGTGCCAGCAGTGAAAATTCTGGTCCAAGGACTGAAGCTTTCTTT. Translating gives CASSENSGPRTEAFF.

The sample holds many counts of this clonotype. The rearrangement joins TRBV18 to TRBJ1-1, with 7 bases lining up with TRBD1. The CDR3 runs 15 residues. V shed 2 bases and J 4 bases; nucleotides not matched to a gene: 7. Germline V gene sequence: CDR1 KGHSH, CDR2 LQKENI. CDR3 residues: CASSPGEGGFTEAFF. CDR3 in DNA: TGTGCCAGCTCACCAGGGGAAGGGGGCTTCACTGAAGCTTTCTTT. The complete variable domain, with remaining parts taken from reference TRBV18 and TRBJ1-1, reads NAGVMQNPRHLVRRRGQEARLRCSPMKGHSHVYWYRQLPEEGLKFMVYLQKENIIDESGMPKERFSAEFPKEGPSILRIQQVVRGDSAAYFCASSPGEGGFTEAFFGQGTRLTVV.

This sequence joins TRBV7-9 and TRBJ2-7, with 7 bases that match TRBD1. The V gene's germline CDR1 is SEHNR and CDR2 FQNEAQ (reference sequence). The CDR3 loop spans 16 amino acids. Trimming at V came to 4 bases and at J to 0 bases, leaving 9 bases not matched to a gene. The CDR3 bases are TGTGCCAGCAGCTCCTGGACCGGGACAGACTCCTACGAGCAGTACTTC. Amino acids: CASSSWTGTDSYEQYF.

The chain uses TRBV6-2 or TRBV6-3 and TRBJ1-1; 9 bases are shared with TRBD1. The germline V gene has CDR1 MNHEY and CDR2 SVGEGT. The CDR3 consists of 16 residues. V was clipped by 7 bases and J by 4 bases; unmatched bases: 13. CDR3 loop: CASTILPGQGGTEAFF. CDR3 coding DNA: TGTGCCAGCACCATCCTACCGGGACAGGGAGGCACTGAAGCTTTCTTT.

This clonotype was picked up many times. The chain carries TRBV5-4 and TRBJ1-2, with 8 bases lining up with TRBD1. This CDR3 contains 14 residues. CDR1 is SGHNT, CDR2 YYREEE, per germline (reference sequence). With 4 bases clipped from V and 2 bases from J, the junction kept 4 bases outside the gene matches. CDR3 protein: CASSMTGVNYGYTF. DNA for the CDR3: TGTGCCAGCAGCATGACAGGGGTGAACTATGGCTACACCTTC.

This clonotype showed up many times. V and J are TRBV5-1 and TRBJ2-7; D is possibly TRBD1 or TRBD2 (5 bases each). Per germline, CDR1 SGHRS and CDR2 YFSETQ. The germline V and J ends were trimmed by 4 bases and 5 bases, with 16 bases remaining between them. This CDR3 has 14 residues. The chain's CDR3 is CASSPGAGSHEQYF. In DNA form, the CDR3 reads TGCGCCAGCAGCCCCGGGGCAGGGTCCCACGAGCAGTACTTC.

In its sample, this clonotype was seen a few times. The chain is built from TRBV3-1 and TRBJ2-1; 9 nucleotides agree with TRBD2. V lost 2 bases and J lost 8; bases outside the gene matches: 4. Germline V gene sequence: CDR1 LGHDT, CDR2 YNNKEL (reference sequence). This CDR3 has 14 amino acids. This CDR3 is CASSQRGRAHEQFF. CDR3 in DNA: TGTGCCAGCAGCCAACGCGGGAGGGCCCATGAGCAGTTCTTC.

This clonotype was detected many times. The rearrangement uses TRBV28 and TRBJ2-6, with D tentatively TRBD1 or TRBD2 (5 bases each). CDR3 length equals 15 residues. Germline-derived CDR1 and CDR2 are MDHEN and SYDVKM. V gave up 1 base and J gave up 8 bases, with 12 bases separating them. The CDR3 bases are TGTGCCAGCAGTTTATATCGGGACCGTACCAACGTCCTGACTTTC. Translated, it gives CASSLYRDRTNVLTF.

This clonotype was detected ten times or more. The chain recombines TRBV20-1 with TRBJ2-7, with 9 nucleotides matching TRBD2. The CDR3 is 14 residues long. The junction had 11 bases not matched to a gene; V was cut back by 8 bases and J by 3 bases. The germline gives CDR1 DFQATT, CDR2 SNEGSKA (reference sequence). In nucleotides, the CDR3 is TGCAGTTCCCTTTCCGGGACTAGCTACTACGAGCAGTACTTC. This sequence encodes CSSLSGTSYYEQYF.

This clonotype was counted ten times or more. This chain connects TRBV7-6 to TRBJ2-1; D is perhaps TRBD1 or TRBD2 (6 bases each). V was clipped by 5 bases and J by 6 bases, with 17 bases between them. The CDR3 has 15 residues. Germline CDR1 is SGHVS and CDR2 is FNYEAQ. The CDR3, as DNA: TGTGCCAGCAGCCTCTTTACGGGGGCGGGCAATGAGCAGTTCTTC. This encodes CASSLFTGAGNEQFF. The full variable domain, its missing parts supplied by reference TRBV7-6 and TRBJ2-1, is GAGVSQSPRYKVTKRGQDVALRCDPISGHVSLYWYRQALGQGPEFLTYFNYEAQQDKSGLPNDRFSAERPEGSISTLTIQRTEQRDSAMYRCASSLFTGAGNEQFFGPGTRLTVL.

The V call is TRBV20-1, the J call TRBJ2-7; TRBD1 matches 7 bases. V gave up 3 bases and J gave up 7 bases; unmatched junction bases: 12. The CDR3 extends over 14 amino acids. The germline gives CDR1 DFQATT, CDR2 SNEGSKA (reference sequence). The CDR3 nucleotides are TGCAGTGCTAGCGACAGGGACCCCCACGGGGAGCAGTACTTC. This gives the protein CSASDRDPHGEQYF.

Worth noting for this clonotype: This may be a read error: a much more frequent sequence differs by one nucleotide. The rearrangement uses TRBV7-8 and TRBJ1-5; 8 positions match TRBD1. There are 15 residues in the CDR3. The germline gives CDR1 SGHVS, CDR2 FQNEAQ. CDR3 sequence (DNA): TGTGCCAGCAGCCACAGACAGGGGAGTAATCAGCACCAGCATTTT. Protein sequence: CASSHRQGSNQHQHF.

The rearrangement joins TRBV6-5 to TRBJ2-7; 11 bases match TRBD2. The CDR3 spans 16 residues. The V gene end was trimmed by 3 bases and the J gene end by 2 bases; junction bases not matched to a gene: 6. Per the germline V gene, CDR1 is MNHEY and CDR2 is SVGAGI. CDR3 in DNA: TGTGCCAGCAGTTATTCTGTAGCGGGAGGGCCCTACGAGCAGTACTTC. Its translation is CASSYSVAGGPYEQYF.

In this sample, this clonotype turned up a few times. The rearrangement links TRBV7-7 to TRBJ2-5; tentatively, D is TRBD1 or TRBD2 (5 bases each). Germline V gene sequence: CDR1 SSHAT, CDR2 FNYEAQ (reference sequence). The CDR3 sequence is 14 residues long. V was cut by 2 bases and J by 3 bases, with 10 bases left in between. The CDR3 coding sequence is TGTGCCAGCAGCTTACCGGGGCGCGAAGAGACCCAGTACTTC. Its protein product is CASSLPGREETQYF.

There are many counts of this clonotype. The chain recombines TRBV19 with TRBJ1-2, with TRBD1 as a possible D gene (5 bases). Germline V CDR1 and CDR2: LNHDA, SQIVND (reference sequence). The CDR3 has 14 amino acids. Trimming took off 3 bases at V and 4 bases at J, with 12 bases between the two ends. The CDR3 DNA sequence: TGTGCCAGTAGTATCCTGGGACCGATCTATGGCTACACCTTC. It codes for CASSILGPIYGYTF. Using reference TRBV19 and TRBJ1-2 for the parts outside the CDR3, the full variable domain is DGGITQSPKYLFRKEGQNVTLSCEQNLNHDAMYWYRQDPGQGLRLIYYSQIVNDFQKGDIAEGYSVSREKKESFPLTVTSAQKNPTAFYLCASSILGPIYGYTFGSGTRLTVV.

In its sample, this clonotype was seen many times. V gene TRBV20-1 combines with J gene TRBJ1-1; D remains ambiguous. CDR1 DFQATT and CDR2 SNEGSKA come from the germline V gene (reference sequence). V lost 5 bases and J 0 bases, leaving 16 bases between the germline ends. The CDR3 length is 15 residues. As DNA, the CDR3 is TGCAGTGCTTCTAGCCCCGCGGGGATGAACACTGAAGCTTTCTTT. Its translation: CSASSPAGMNTEAFF.

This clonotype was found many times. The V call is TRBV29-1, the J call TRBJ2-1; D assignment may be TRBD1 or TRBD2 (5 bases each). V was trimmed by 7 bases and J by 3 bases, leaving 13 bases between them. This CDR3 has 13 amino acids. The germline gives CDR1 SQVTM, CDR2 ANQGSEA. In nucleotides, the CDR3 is TGCAGCGGACGAAGGGACCGCTACAATGAGCAGTTCTTC. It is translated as CSGRRDRYNEQFF.

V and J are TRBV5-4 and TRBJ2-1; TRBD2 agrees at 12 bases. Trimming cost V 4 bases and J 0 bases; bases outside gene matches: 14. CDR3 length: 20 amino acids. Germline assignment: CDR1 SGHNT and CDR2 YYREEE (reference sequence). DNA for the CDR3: TGTGCCAGCAGCCCGGTACTAGCGGGAGGCCCGAGATCCTCCTACAATGAGCAGTTCTTC. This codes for CASSPVLAGGPRSSYNEQFF.

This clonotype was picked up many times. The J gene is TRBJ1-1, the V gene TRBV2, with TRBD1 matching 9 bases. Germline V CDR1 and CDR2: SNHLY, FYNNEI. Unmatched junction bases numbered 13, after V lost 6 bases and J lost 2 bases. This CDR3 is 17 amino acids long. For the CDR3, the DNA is TGTGCCAGCAGCTTCCTCCTACCGGGACAGGGCAACACTGAAGCTTTCTTT. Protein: CASSFLLPGQGNTEAFF. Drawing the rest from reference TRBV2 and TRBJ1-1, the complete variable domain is EPEVTQTPSHQVTQMGQEVILRCVPISNHLYFYWYRQILGQKVEFLVSFYNNEISEKSEIFDDQFSVERPDGSNFTLKIRSTKLEDSAMYFCASSFLLPGQGNTEAFFGQGTRLTVV.

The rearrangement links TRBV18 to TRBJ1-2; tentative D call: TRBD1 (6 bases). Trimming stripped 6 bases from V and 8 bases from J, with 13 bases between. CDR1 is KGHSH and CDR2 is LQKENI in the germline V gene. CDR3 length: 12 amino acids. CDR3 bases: TGTGCCAGCTCGCCAAACAGGGACGGCTACACCTTC. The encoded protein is CASSPNRDGYTF.